This TCR beta chain was retrieved from a study of CD8 T cells in ankylosing spondylitis. To note about this clonotype: Its antigen is not known.

Using its own MiXCR run on the 5' RACE reads, TCRdb lists one record per CDR3 protein. The sample contains approximately 220,000 distinct CDR3 sequences, about a sixth of which appear only once. Per germline, CDR1 SGDLS and CDR2 YYNGEE. The CDR3 contains 12 residues. V lost 3 bases, J lost 7 bases, and 8 bases lay in between. Overall study findings and caveats: Some of the motif variants had earlier been found in reactive arthritis patients' fluid and blood. Ankylosing spondylitis blood appeared to be characterized by a TCR beta motif of 8 or 9 highly homologous variants. Enrichment of disease-linked clones was reportedly significant in matched ankylosing spondylitis synovial fluid. Relatively scarce in peripheral blood, disease-linked clones were CD8+.

The clonotype originates from a male donor with ankylosing spondylitis. The specimen sequenced was blood, either unsorted or a sorted T cell fraction (not recorded which). This chain connects TRBV9 to TRBJ2-1, with no clear D. CDR3 region: CASSGYGNEQFF. In DNA form, the CDR3 reads TGTGCCAGCAGCGGGTATGGGAATGAGCAGTTCTTC.